This T cell receptor beta chain originates from a study of regulatory T cells in long-lasting Graves disease. Time point of the sample: newly diagnosed GD, antithyroid drugs for less than 3 months. Isolated PBMC RNA provided the starting material for the TCR library. It was American Thyroid Association guidelines that determined Graves' disease diagnosis. For TCR beta, libraries came from iRepertoire HTBI primers and Arm-PCR of CDR3 regions. TCRdb reprocessed the multiplex PCR reads via MiXCR and lists one record per CDR3 protein. The top ten clones hold about 10% of a sample with roughly 500,000 distinct CDR3 sequences, about 13% of them seen once. Overall study findings and caveats: TCR diversity in persistent Graves' patients was below that of newly diagnosed ones.

There are 14 residues in the CDR3. Trimming took 3 bases from V and 9 from J; bases not matched to a gene: 8. Germline V gene lookup returns CDR1 SGHAT and CDR2 FQNNGV. For this clonotype: No antigen is known for it.

These records were also assigned to another study, of T cells in Graves' hyperthyroidism and ophthalmopathy. As reported in that work: Calling Graves' hyperthyroidism stable meant ophthalmopathy did not progress within 18 months.

This chain links TRBV11-2 with TRBJ2-1; 7 bases agree with TRBD2. The receptor was isolated from a man aged 30 to 45 with Graves disease. The sequencing used peripheral blood mononuclear cells (PBMCs), collected at new diagnosis, from a patient treated with antithyroid drugs. CDR3 region: CASSFEGGQSEQFF. As DNA, the CDR3 is TGTGCCAGCAGCTTCGAGGGAGGGCAGAGTGAGCAGTTCTTC.